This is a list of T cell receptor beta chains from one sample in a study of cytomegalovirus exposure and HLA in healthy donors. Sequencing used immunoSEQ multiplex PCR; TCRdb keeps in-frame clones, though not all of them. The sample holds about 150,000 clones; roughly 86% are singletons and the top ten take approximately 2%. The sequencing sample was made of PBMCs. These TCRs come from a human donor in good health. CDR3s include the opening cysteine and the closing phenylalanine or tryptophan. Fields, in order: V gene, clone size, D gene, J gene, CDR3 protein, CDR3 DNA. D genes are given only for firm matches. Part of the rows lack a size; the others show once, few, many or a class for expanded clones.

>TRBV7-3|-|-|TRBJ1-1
CASSFQEDTEAFF
TGTGCCAGCAGCTTTCAGGAGGACACTGAAGCTTTCTTT
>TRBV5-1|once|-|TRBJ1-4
CASSLEGGKGEKLFF
TGCGCCAGCAGCTTGGAAGGGGGAAAAGGGGAAAAACTGTTTTTT
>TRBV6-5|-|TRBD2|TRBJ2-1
CASSRLADNNEQFF
TGTGCCAGCAGTCGACTAGCGGATAACAATGAGCAGTTCTTC
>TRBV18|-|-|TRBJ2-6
CASSPGRSGANVLTF
TGTGCCAGCTCACCAGGGCGTTCTGGGGCCAACGTCCTGACTTTC
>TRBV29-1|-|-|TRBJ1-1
CSARRVGPNTEAFF
TGCAGCGCCCGGAGGGTGGGCCCGAACACTGAAGCTTTCTTT
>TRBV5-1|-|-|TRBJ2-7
CASSPRVPSYEQYF
TGCGCCAGCAGCCCCCGGGTCCCCTCCTACGAGCAGTACTTC
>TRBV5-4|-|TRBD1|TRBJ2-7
CASSFPGTGNAEQYF
TGTGCCAGCAGCTTTCCCGGGACAGGGAACGCCGAGCAGTACTTC
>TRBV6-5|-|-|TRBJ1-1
CASSPRGASEAFF
TGTGCCAGCAGTCCGCGGGGGGCGAGTGAAGCTTTCTTT
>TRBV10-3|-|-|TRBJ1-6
CAISQDNYNSPLHF
TGTGCCATCAGTCAAGACAATTATAATTCACCCCTCCACTTT
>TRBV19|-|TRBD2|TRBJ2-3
CASSVRRGSLLDTQYF
TGTGCCAGTAGCGTAAGGCGGGGGTCACTCTTAGATACGCAGTATTTT
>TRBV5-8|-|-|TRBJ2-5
CASSFGGQLQETQYF
TGTGCCAGCAGCTTCGGTGGACAGCTCCAAGAGACCCAGTACTTC
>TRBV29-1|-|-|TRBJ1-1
CSVEAVRAFF
TGCAGCGTTGAGGCGGTGAGGGCTTTCTTT
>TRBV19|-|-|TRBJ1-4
CASSSRWQGKLFF
TGTGCCAGTAGTAGTCGATGGCAGGGGAAACTGTTTTTT
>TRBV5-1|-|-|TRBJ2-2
CASSLAPSAGELFF
TGCGCCAGCAGCTTGGCCCCTTCGGCCGGGGAGCTGTTTTTT
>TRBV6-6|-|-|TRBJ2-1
CASSLPDYGLRNEQFF
TGTGCCAGCAGTCTGCCGGACTACGGACTTCGCAATGAGCAGTTCTTC
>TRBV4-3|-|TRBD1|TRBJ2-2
CASSPGTGGAGELFF
TGCGCCAGCAGCCCCGGGACAGGGGGTGCCGGGGAGCTGTTTTTT
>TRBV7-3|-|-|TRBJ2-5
CASSLQPQGKETQYF
TGTGCCAGCAGCCTTCAACCCCAGGGCAAAGAGACCCAGTACTTC
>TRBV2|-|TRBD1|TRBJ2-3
CASRETGFTDTQYF
TGTGCCAGCAGAGAGACAGGGTTTACAGATACGCAGTATTTT
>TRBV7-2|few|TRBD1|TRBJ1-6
CASSLAVPLRQGLHF
TGTGCCAGCAGCTTAGCGGTTCCCCTGAGACAGGGGCTCCACTTT
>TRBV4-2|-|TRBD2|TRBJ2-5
CASSQDIVTSLGETQYF
TGTGCCAGCAGCCAAGATATAGTGACTAGCTTGGGAGAGACCCAGTACTTC
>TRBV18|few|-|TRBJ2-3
CASSSYRDTDTQYF
TGTGCCAGCTCATCATACAGGGATACAGATACGCAGTATTTT
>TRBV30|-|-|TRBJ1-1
CAWSDRNTEAFF
TGTGCCTGGAGTGATCGTAACACTGAAGCTTTCTTT
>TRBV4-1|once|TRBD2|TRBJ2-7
CASKRAGNYEQYF
TGCGCCAGCAAGAGAGCGGGGAACTACGAGCAGTACTTC
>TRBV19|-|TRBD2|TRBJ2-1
CASTSPAGGRNEQFF
TGTGCCAGTACCAGCCCAGCGGGGGGACGAAATGAGCAGTTCTTC
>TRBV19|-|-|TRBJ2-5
CASRAGETQYF
TGTGCCTCGAGGGCTGGAGAGACCCAGTACTTC
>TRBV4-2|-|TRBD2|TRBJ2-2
CASSATSGSNTGELFF
TGTGCCAGCAGCGCGACTAGCGGGTCGAACACCGGGGAGCTGTTTTTT
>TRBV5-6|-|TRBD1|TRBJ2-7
CASSSQGYRSYEQYF
TGTGCCAGCAGCTCACAGGGGTATCGATCCTACGAGCAGTACTTC
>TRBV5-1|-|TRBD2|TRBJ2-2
CASSLFLSGGPDGELFF
TGCGCCAGCAGCTTGTTTCTTAGCGGGGGGCCCGACGGGGAGCTGTTTTTT
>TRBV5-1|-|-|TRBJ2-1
CASSWEVLNPSYNEQFF
TGCGCCAGCAGCTGGGAGGTGTTAAACCCCTCATACAATGAGCAGTTCTTC
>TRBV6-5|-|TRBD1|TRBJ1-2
CASSPTGDYGYTF
TGTGCCAGCAGTCCTACAGGGGACTATGGCTACACCTTC
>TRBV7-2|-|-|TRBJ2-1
CASSSDAGRYNEQFF
TGTGCCAGCAGCTCGGACGCGGGGAGATACAATGAGCAGTTCTTC
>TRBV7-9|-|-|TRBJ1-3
CASSPKRVQGPGNTIYF
TGTGCCAGCAGCCCAAAACGGGTACAGGGCCCTGGAAACACCATATATTTT
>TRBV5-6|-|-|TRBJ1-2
CASSLVKEVGWGYTF
TGTGCCAGCAGCTTGGTCAAGGAGGTGGGGTGGGGCTACACCTTC
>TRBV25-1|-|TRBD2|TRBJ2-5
CASRGLADQETQYF
TGTGCCAGCAGAGGTCTAGCGGATCAAGAGACCCAGTACTTC
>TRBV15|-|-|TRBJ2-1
CATSREQGGQDEQFF
TGTGCCACCAGCAGAGAACAGGGTGGTCAGGATGAGCAGTTCTTC
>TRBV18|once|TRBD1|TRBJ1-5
CASSPGTGGTQPQHF
TGTGCCAGCTCACCAGGGACAGGGGGAACTCAGCCCCAGCATTTT
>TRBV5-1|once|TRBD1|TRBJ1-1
CASSLWTGGTEAFF
TGCGCCAGCAGCTTATGGACAGGGGGCACTGAAGCTTTCTTT
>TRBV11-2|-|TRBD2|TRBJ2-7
CASSPASGETYEQYF
TGTGCCAGCAGCCCCGCTAGCGGGGAGACCTACGAGCAGTACTTC
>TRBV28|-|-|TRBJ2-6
CASLPPGAGANVLTF
TGTGCCAGCCTTCCCCCGGGGGCTGGGGCCAACGTCCTGACTTTC
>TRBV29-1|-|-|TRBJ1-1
CSALADTVNTEAFF
TGCAGCGCCCTCGCGGACACGGTGAACACTGAAGCTTTCTTT
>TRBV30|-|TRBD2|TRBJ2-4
CAWSRTSGRTLLAKNIQYF
TGTGCCTGGAGTCGGACTAGCGGGAGGACCCTACTAGCCAAAAACATTCAGTACTTC